The clone carrying this T cell receptor beta chain appeared many times. Its antigen remains unidentified. This specimen belongs to a study of CD8 T cells in ankylosing spondylitis. Study-wide findings and caveats: Relatively rare in peripheral blood, disease-linked clones were also CD8+. A TCR beta motif of eight highly homologous variants appeared characteristic of ankylosing spondylitis blood.

TCRdb re-analysed the 5' RACE reads in MiXCR, keeping a single row per CDR3 protein. The table lists about 750,000 distinct CDR3 sequences, roughly 20% of them singletons, with about 19% in the top ten. The CDR3 runs 14 residues. The V gene end was trimmed by 6 bases and the J gene end by 1 base; junction bases not matched to a gene: 5. The sequenced sample consisted of blood, either unsorted or a sorted T cell fraction (not recorded which). This TCR came from a male donor with ankylosing spondylitis. This chain uses TRBV12-3 or TRBV12-4 with TRBJ2-7; 8 bases align to TRBD2. The CDR3 nucleotides are TGTGCCAGCAGCCCCGGGACTAGATCCTACGAGCAGTACTTC. Its translation is CASSPGTRSYEQYF.